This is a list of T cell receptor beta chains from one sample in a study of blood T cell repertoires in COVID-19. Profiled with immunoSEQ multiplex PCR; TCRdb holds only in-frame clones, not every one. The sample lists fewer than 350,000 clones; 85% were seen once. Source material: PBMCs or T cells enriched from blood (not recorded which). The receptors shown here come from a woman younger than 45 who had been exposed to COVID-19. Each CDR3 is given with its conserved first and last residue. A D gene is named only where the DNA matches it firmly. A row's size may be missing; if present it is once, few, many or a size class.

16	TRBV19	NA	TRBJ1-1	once	CASSIAGFVLSTEAFF	TGTGCCAGTAGTATAGCAGGGTTCGTATTGAGCACTGAAGCTTTCTTT
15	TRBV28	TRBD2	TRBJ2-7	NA	CASTRQTGGIYEQYF	TGTGCCAGCACCCGACAGACGGGGGGAATCTACGAGCAGTACTTC
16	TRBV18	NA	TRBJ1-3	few	CASSPGTLSSGNTIYF	TGTGCCAGCTCCCCGGGGACTTTAAGCTCTGGAAACACCATATATTTT
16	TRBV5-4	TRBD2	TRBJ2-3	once	CASSLDGRGGFSTQYF	TGTGCCAGCAGCTTGGATGGGCGGGGGGGCTTCTCTACGCAGTATTTT
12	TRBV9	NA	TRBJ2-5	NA	CASGSTSETQYF	TGTGCCAGCGGCTCGACTTCCGAGACCCAGTACTTC
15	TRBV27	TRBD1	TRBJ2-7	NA	CASSLNQGVPYEQYF	TGTGCCAGCTCGTTGAACCAGGGGGTACCATACGAGCAGTACTTC
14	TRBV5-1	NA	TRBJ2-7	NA	CASSLVVWAYEQYF	TGCGCCAGCAGCTTGGTAGTTTGGGCTTACGAGCAGTACTTC
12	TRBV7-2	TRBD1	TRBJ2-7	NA	CASSLDRGEQYF	TGTGCCAGCAGCCTGGACAGGGGAGAGCAGTACTTC
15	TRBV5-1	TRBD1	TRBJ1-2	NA	CASSSTGQGNYGYTF	TGCGCCAGCAGCTCTACAGGACAGGGGAACTATGGCTACACCTTC
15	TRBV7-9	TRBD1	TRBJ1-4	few	CASSLAGTGSEKLFF	TGTGCCAGCAGCTTAGCCGGGACAGGGAGCGAAAAACTGTTTTTT
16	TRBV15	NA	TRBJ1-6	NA	CATSRDAGGGNSPLHF	TGTGCCACCAGCAGAGATGCGGGGGGCGGGAATTCACCCCTCCACTTT
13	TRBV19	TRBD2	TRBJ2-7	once	CASKEAGRAKQYF	TGTGCCAGTAAGGAGGCAGGGAGGGCGAAGCAGTACTTC
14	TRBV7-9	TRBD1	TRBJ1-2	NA	CASSDRGFDYGYTF	TGTGCCAGCAGCGACAGGGGTTTTGACTATGGCTACACCTTC
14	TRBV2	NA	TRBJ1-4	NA	CASSGSSTNEKLFF	TGTGCCAGCAGTGGGAGTTCAACTAATGAAAAACTGTTTTTT
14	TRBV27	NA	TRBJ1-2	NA	CASSLLGVNYGYTF	TGTGCCAGCAGTTTATTAGGGGTAAACTATGGCTACACCTTC
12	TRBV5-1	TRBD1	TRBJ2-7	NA	CASKGASYEQYF	TGCGCCAGCAAGGGGGCTTCCTACGAGCAGTACTTC
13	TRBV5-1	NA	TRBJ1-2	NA	CASSTEANYGYTF	TGCGCCAGCAGCACGGAGGCCAACTATGGCTACACCTTC
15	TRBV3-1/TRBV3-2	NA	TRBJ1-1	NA	CASSQERQMNTEAFF	TGTGCCAGCAGCCAGGAGAGGCAAATGAACACTGAAGCTTTCTTT
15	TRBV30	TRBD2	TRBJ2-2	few	CAVPATSGNTGELFF	TGTGCCGTTCCAGCGACTAGCGGGAACACCGGGGAGCTGTTTTTT
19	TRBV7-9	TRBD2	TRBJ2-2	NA	CASSSRLAGHPMNTGELFF	TGTGCCAGCAGCTCCCGACTAGCGGGTCACCCGATGAACACCGGGGAGCTGTTTTTT
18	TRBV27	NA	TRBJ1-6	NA	CASSIFYPYGGRNSPLHF	TGTGCCAGCAGTATATTTTACCCATACGGGGGTAGAAATTCACCCCTCCACTTT
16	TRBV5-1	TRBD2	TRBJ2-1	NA	CASSQSDGRAPYEQFF	TGCGCCAGCAGCCAAAGCGACGGGAGGGCCCCCTATGAGCAGTTCTTC
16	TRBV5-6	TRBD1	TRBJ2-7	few	CASSLFFGQGVKEQYF	TGTGCCAGCAGCTTGTTTTTCGGCCAGGGGGTAAAAGAGCAGTACTTC
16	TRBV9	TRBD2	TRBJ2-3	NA	CASSVASSGTTDTQYF	TGTGCCAGCAGCGTAGCTTCTAGCGGGACAACAGATACGCAGTATTTT
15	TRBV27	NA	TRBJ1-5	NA	CASSLHRAGNQPQHF	TGTGCCAGCAGTTTACACAGGGCTGGCAATCAGCCCCAGCATTTT
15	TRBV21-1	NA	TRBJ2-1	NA	CASSPPGQGGYEQFF	TGTGCCAGCAGCCCCCCGGGACAGGGGGGCTATGAGCAGTTCTTC
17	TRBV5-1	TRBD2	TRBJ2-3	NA	CASSSQGLAGVTDTQYF	TGCGCCAGCAGCTCCCAAGGGCTAGCGGGGGTCACAGATACGCAGTATTTT
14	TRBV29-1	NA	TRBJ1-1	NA	CSALAGGWDTEAFF	TGCAGCGCCCTGGCGGGGGGATGGGACACTGAAGCTTTCTTT
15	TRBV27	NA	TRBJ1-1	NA	CASSFTAGGNTEAFF	TGTGCCAGCAGTTTTACGGCGGGGGGTAACACTGAAGCTTTCTTT
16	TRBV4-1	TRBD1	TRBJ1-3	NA	CASSQDPGGIGNTIYF	TGCGCCAGCAGCCAAGATCCAGGGGGGATAGGAAACACCATATATTTT
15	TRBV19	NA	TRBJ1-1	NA	CASSGPWQLNTEAFF	TGTGCCAGTAGTGGTCCCTGGCAACTAAACACTGAAGCTTTCTTT
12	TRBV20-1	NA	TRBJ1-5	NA	CSASGLNQPQHF	TGCAGTGCTAGTGGTCTAAATCAGCCCCAGCATTTT
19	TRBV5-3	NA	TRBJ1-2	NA	CARSKVVHVPTTQNYGYTF	TGTGCCAGAAGTAAGGTCGTACATGTTCCGACAACCCAAAACTATGGCTACACCTTC
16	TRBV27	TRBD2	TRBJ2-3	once	CASSTIPGLATDTQYF	TGTGCCAGCAGTACCATTCCCGGACTAGCGACAGATACGCAGTATTTT
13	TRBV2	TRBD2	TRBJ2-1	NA	CASSEAMGGFEFF	TGTGCCAGCAGTGAAGCAATGGGAGGGTTTGAGTTCTTC
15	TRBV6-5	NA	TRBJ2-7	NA	CASRSRRSETYEQYF	TGTGCCAGCAGATCTAGGAGGTCCGAGACCTACGAGCAGTACTTC
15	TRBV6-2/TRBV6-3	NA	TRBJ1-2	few	CASSYSQAANYGYTF	TGTGCCAGCAGTTACTCGCAGGCCGCTAACTATGGCTACACCTTC
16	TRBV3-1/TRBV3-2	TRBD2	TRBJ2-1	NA	CASSQEGGTRYNEQFF	TGTGCCAGCAGCCAAGAAGGGGGGACTAGGTACAATGAGCAGTTCTTC
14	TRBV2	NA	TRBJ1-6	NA	CASSAVQGGSPLHF	TGTGCCAGCAGTGCTGTCCAGGGAGGCTCACCCCTCCACTTT
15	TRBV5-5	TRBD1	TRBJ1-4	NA	CASSFAGTGREKLFF	TGTGCCAGCAGCTTCGCCGGGACAGGGCGGGAAAAACTGTTTTTT
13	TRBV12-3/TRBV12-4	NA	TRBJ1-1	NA	CASSAQENTEAFF	TGTGCCAGCAGTGCACAGGAGAACACTGAAGCTTTCTTT
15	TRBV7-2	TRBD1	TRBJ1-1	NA	CASSSRQGGNTEAFF	TGTGCCAGCAGCTCCAGACAGGGGGGGAACACTGAAGCTTTCTTT
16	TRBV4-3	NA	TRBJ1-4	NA	CASSQDHRQGGEKLFF	TGCGCCAGCAGCCAAGACCATAGGCAGGGAGGAGAAAAACTGTTTTTT